The rows below give T cell receptor beta chains drawn from one sample of a study of blood T cell repertoires in COVID-19. Assay used: immunoSEQ multiplex PCR; TCRdb lists only in-frame clones, some missing. The sample records about 250,000 clones, approximately 90% being singletons. Material: PBMCs or T cells enriched from blood (not recorded which). These receptors were taken from a man aged 40-49 years who had recovered from COVID-19. Each CDR3 is given with its conserved first and last residue. A D gene is named only where the DNA matches it firmly. Only part of the rows carry a size: once, few, many, or a class if the clone is expanded.

TRBV9	.	.	TRBJ1-1	TGTGCCAGCAGCGTAGTGATAGGAGACACTGAAGCTTTCTTT	CASSVVIGDTEAFF
TRBV5-1	TRBD2	.	TRBJ2-5	TGCGCCAGCAGCTTGGAACTAGCGGGAGGAGAGACCCAGTACTTC	CASSLELAGGETQYF
TRBV6-5	TRBD2	.	TRBJ2-1	TGTGCCAGCAGCCTAGCGGGACGGTACAATGAGCAGTTCTTC	CASSLAGRYNEQFF
TRBV2	.	.	TRBJ2-5	TGTGCCAGCAGTGGGGAGGAGACCCAGTACTTC	CASSGEETQYF
TRBV27	TRBD2	.	TRBJ2-1	TGTGCCAGCAGTATGAGGACTAGCGGGACAAATGAGCAGTTCTTC	CASSMRTSGTNEQFF
TRBV5-8	.	once	TRBJ1-1	TGTGCCAGCAGCTCCGTATTAGCGAACACTGAAGCTTTCTTT	CASSSVLANTEAFF
TRBV19	TRBD2	.	TRBJ2-2	TGTGCCAGTGTTTCTAGCGGGAGGGCCGGGGAGCTGTTTTTT	CASVSSGRAGELFF
TRBV30	.	.	TRBJ2-1	TGTGCCTGGAGTGTAATGGTAGAGGAGCAGTTCTTC	CAWSVMVEEQFF
TRBV28	TRBD2	.	TRBJ2-7	TGTGCCAGCAGTTTGCTGGGACTAGCCCGCCACGAGCAGTACTTC	CASSLLGLARHEQYF
TRBV18	TRBD1	.	TRBJ2-3	TGTGCCAGCTCACCAATTGGACAGGGGGAAGATACGCAGTATTTT	CASSPIGQGEDTQYF
TRBV18	TRBD2	.	TRBJ2-7	TGTGCCAGCTCACCGCTCGGGGGGATATCCTACGAGCAGTACTTC	CASSPLGGISYEQYF
TRBV30	TRBD1	.	TRBJ2-5	TGTGCCTGGAGTGGTTCGGACAGGGAGAGAGAGACCCAGTACTTC	CAWSGSDRERETQYF
TRBV10-3	.	once	TRBJ2-7	TGTGCCATCAGTGAATACGACAGCTACGAGCAGTACTTC	CAISEYDSYEQYF
TRBV3-1/TRBV3-2	.	.	TRBJ1-2	TGTGCCAGCAGCCCTACGGTGGGGGGATATGGCTACACCTTC	CASSPTVGGYGYTF
TRBV6-5	.	once	TRBJ2-5	TGTGCCAGCAGGCCCAGGGGCGAGGAGACCCAGTACTTC	CASRPRGEETQYF